The clone carrying this TCR beta chain was observed a handful of times. Its target is not known. This record comes from a study of identical twins. Findings and caveats of the study: One should note that invariant MAIT and iNKT cells could partly confound zero-insertion analyses. Without tracking the same donors, conclusions rested on cross-sectional statistical analysis.

It was template switching that added a universal primer site, and there were unique molecular identifiers on the cDNA. TCRdb re-called the 5' RACE reads through MiXCR, storing one row per CDR3 protein. The repertoire consists of roughly 1,500,000 distinct CDR3 sequences, with about 31% occurring once and the leading ten covering about 0.25%. The V end lost 8 bases, the J end lost 5 bases, and 10 bases lay between the germline ends. The CDR3 runs 12 residues. CDR1 is MDHEN, CDR2 SYDVKM, per germline. The clonotype originates from a newborn girl in good health. Sample: cord blood. The gene calls are TRBV28 and TRBJ1-5; no reliable D call. The CDR3: CASGIADQPQHF. The CDR3 region has the DNA TGTGCCAGCGGGATCGCGGATCAGCCCCAGCATTTT.